This T cell receptor beta chain is drawn from a study of read filtering for tumor transcriptome and immune sequencing. Study in general: Whole-transcriptome libraries were prepared after DNase treatment. RNA-seq yielded only about 75 to 1,400 TCR reads, IR-seq about 4.05 to 10.27 million. Whole-study findings and limits: RNA-seq captured clonotypes less deeply and reliably than IR-seq. The sorted CD138-negative fraction was a mixed bone marrow immune population, not purified T cells.

With regard to this clonotype: The antigen remains undetermined. Germline and junction disagree at one end, which may indicate a read error.

In germline, CDR1 is SGHKS, CDR2 YYEKEE (reference sequence). The CDR3 consists of 15 residues. The library was built from about 0.4 ug RNA with molecular barcoded adaptors for alpha/delta and beta/gamma chains. A single record per CDR3 protein comes from TCRdb applying MiXCR to the reads. The repertoire includes about 46,000 distinct CDR3 sequences, 20% of them detected once, and less than 45% sits in the top ten. The receptor's source is a donor at least 40 years old with multiple myeloma. The chain has TRBV5-5 and TRBJ2-6, with 8 bases aligning to TRBD1. What was sequenced was a population of CD138-negative cells sorted from bone marrow. CDR3 coding DNA: TGTGCCAGCGGTGGACAGGGTGCTGGGGCTAACGTCCTGACTTTC. As protein: CASGGQGAGANVLTF.